Listed below are T cell receptor beta chains from one sample, sequenced in a study of early T cells in non-severe SARS-CoV-2 infection. TCRdb re-called the 5' RACE reads with MiXCR, one entry per CDR3 protein. The table has about 90,000 distinct CDR3 sequences, about 12% seen once. Sequencing was performed on whole blood, taken at baseline. All receptors derive from an adult who was a healthcare worker with PCR-confirmed SARS-CoV-2 infection or an uninfected control (not recorded which). Both conserved end residues are part of each CDR3. A D gene is named only where the DNA matches it firmly. The size entry is marked missing in some rows and otherwise reads once, few, many or a size class.

j_call,clone_size,v_call,d_call,cdr3_nt,cdr3_aa
TRBJ1-2,few,TRBV5-1,TRBD1,TGCGCCAGCAACACCGGGACAGGGTATGGCTACACCTTC,CASNTGTGYGYTF
TRBJ1-1,many,TRBV12-3/TRBV12-4,-,TGTGCCAGCAGTAACCGCGGCGGGGTTAGGGGAGCTTTCTTT,CASSNRGGVRGAFF
TRBJ2-1,-,TRBV11-2,TRBD2,TGTGCCAGCAGCTTTAGAGGTTCACTAGCGGGAGTTCACAATGAGCAGTTCTTC,CASSFRGSLAGVHNEQFF
TRBJ2-5,few,TRBV12-3/TRBV12-4,-,TGTGCCAGCCTTGATGCGGGCGTTGGTCGAGAGACCCAGTACTTC,CASLDAGVGRETQYF
TRBJ2-7,many,TRBV11-3,-,TGTGCCAGCAGCCCCTTTCGTTATTCCTACGAGCAGTACTTC,CASSPFRYSYEQYF
TRBJ2-5,few,TRBV3-1,TRBD2,TGTGCCAGCAGCCTCCAACCCCCGGTTAGCGGGACCGTCCTTCCAAACCGAGAGACCCAGTACTTC,CASSLQPPVSGTVLPNRETQYF
TRBJ2-7,few,TRBV28,-,TGTGCCAGCAGTTTCGGGGACACACCGATATTC,CASSFGDTPIF
TRBJ1-1,-,TRBV9,-,TGTGCCAGCAACGGGGAGTCGCACACTGAAGCTTTCTTT,CASNGESHTEAFF
TRBJ2-5,many,TRBV29-1,TRBD1,TGCAGCGTTGACCCGGACAGGGCCGGAGAGACCCAGTACTTC,CSVDPDRAGETQYF
TRBJ1-1,-,TRBV11-3,-,TGTGCCAGCAGGCTCAGGGATATAGCTTTCTTT,CASRLRDIAFF
TRBJ2-7,-,TRBV28,-,TGTGCCAGCAGTTTATTCGCTGCCGGCTCCTACGAGCAGTACTTC,CASSLFAAGSYEQYF
TRBJ1-2,-,TRBV14,-,TGTGCCAGCAGCCAGTTCGGGGGACCGCTCCCCCAACTATGGGGCTACACCTTC,CASSQFGGPLPQLWGYTF
TRBJ2-1,few,TRBV3-1,TRBD2,TGTGCCAGCAGCCAACCCGGACTAGCGGCCCCCTACAATGAGCAGTTCTTC,CASSQPGLAAPYNEQFF
TRBJ2-5,many,TRBV20-1,-,TGCAGTGCTACCGTAGGGGTGCCAGAGACCCAGTACTTC,CSATVGVPETQYF
TRBJ2-3,-,TRBV5-4,-,TGTGCCAGCAGCTTCCGAGAGGGGACAGATACGCAGTATTTT,CASSFREGTDTQYF
TRBJ2-2,-,TRBV20-1,TRBD2,TGCAGTGCTAGCCCCTCCGGGACTAGCGGCGGGGAGCTGTTTTTT,CSASPSGTSGGELFF
TRBJ2-5,-,TRBV20-1,-,TGCAGTGCTAGAGCTGAAGGGCGAACGGAGACCCAGTACTTC,CSARAEGRTETQYF
TRBJ2-3,-,TRBV7-9,-,TGTGCCAGCAGCTTATTGGGGGGCACAGATACGCAGTATTTT,CASSLLGGTDTQYF
TRBJ1-2,-,TRBV29-1,-,TGCAGCCTATCACCTAGGGACTATGGCTACACCTTC,CSLSPRDYGYTF
TRBJ1-5,-,TRBV20-1,-,TGCAGTGCTAGAGGCTATGGCAGATTTAGCAATCAGCCCCAGCATTTT,CSARGYGRFSNQPQHF
TRBJ2-3,-,TRBV7-6,-,TGTGCCAGCAGCTTCGACAGGAAAAGCACAGATACGCAGTATTTT,CASSFDRKSTDTQYF
TRBJ2-3,few,TRBV7-3,-,TGTGCCAGCAGCTTGGGCCCCACAGATACGCAGTATTTT,CASSLGPTDTQYF
TRBJ2-3,-,TRBV29-1,-,TGCAGCGTTGAAGCCGATCGACAGGATGATACGCAGTATTTT,CSVEADRQDDTQYF
TRBJ2-5,once,TRBV3-1,-,TGTGCCAGCAGCCAAGATCTAATCCGAGGTTTGTCGGAGACCCAGTACTTC,CASSQDLIRGLSETQYF
TRBJ1-6,many,TRBV20-1,-,TGCAGTGCTAGGCCTTCCTCGACAGGACTCCACCTCCACTTT,CSARPSSTGLHLHF
TRBJ2-2,-,TRBV20-1,TRBD2,TGCAGTGCTAGAGTGACTAGCGGGGGTAACACCGGGGAGCTGTTTTTT,CSARVTSGGNTGELFF
TRBJ2-6,-,TRBV14,-,TGTGCCAGCAGCCAACGGGCTACAGCTGGGGCCAACGTCCTGACTTTC,CASSQRATAGANVLTF
TRBJ2-7,-,TRBV20-1,-,TGCAGTGCCCTGGGACGGAGCCACGAGCAGTACTTC,CSALGRSHEQYF
TRBJ2-1,many,TRBV5-1,TRBD2,TGCGCCAGCAGCTACATCTCCGGGACTAGCGGGCCCAATGAGCAGTTCTTC,CASSYISGTSGPNEQFF
TRBJ2-3,-,TRBV7-9,-,TGTGCCAGCAGCTTAGACGGGCCTGTAGATACGCAGTATTTT,CASSLDGPVDTQYF
TRBJ1-2,-,TRBV7-9,TRBD1,TGTGCCAGCAGCTTAGCACCGACAGGGTGGAACTATGGCTACACCTTC,CASSLAPTGWNYGYTF
TRBJ2-3,-,TRBV19,-,TGTGCCAGTAGTGTCGCGGACTACCCCACAGATACGCAGTATTTT,CASSVADYPTDTQYF
TRBJ2-7,-,TRBV28,TRBD1,TGTGCCAGCAGCCCTGGGACAGCGACCTACGAGCAGTACTTC,CASSPGTATYEQYF
TRBJ2-1,-,TRBV9,-,TGTGCCAGCACCGACCGGGAAGGGAATCTCAATGAGCAGTTCTTC,CASTDREGNLNEQFF
TRBJ1-2,few,TRBV7-9,-,TGTGCCAGCAGCTCTTCCGGGACCGCGTTCTATGGCTACGCCTTC,CASSSSGTAFYGYAF
TRBJ2-5,-,TRBV28,TRBD2,TGTGCCAGCAGTTCCGCCGGGACTAGTGGAGGGGAGACCCAGTACTTC,CASSSAGTSGGETQYF
TRBJ2-7,-,TRBV9,TRBD2,TGTGCCAGCAGCGTAGACGCGGGAGTAGACGAGCAGTACTTC,CASSVDAGVDEQYF
TRBJ2-2,few,TRBV5-1,TRBD2,TGCGCCAGCAGCACCGGACTAGCGGGAGGGCCGGACGGGGAGCTGTTTTTT,CASSTGLAGGPDGELFF
TRBJ1-1,few,TRBV6-5,TRBD1,TGTGCCAGCAGTTACGAGGCCCCCCGGGACAGGGGGCTATGGGCTTTCTTT,CASSYEAPRDRGLWAFF
TRBJ1-1,-,TRBV5-4,-,TGTGCCAGCAGGTCAGGGGCGAGGAACACTGAAGCTTTCTTT,CASRSGARNTEAFF
TRBJ2-3,-,TRBV7-3,TRBD2,TGTGCCAGCAGCAAGACTAGCCCTGAGAGAACAGATACGCAGTATTTT,CASSKTSPERTDTQYF
TRBJ2-1,few,TRBV11-3,-,TGTGCCAGCAGGAAGGGGCTCAATGAGCAGTTCTTC,CASRKGLNEQFF
TRBJ2-3,few,TRBV12-3/TRBV12-4,TRBD2,TGTGCCAGCATTCTAGAGCGGGGGGCTTACACAGATACGCAGTATTTT,CASILERGAYTDTQYF